The 27 T cell receptor beta chains reported below all come from one sample, sequenced in a study of blood T cell repertoires in COVID-19. Clones were sequenced by immunoSEQ multiplex PCR, and TCRdb holds only the in-frame ones, with some missing. In the table there are some 190,000 clones, approximately 83% of which are singletons. Sequenced input: peripheral blood. These receptors were obtained from a human donor with active or convalescent COVID-19. The donor label of this sample is uncertain.

The rearrangement links TRBV13 to TRBJ2-1; a possible D gene is TRBD2 (7 bases). This CDR3 has 17 residues. Between the trimmed V and J ends, which lost 5 bases and 0 bases, there was a span of 17 bases. Germline CDR1 reads PRHDT; CDR2 reads FYEKMQ (reference sequence). CDR3 protein: CASSPPLRGASYNEQFF. CDR3 nucleotides: TGTGCCAGCAGCCCCCCCCTTCGGGGGGCCTCCTACAATGAGCAGTTCTTC. Full variable domain (missing parts from reference TRBV13 and TRBJ2-1): AAGVIQSPRHLIKEKRETATLKCYPIPRHDTVYWYQQGPGQDPQFLISFYEKMQSDKGSIPDRFSAQQFSDYHSELNMSSLELGDSALYFCASSPPLRGASYNEQFFGPGTRLTVL.

The genes are TRBV11-3 and TRBJ2-7; no clear D. The V end was cut by 0 bases, the J end by 5 bases, with 8 bases between. Germline V gene lookup returns CDR1 SGHNT and CDR2 YENEEA. The CDR3 has 13 residues. CDR3 nucleotides: TGTGCCAGCAGCTTAGAATTTTCCAACGAGCAGTACTTC. Its translation: CASSLEFSNEQYF.

The chain combines TRBV19 with TRBJ1-5; TRBD1 matches at 7 bases. V shed 5 bases and J 4 bases; nucleotides not matched to a gene: 11. CDR3 size: 16 residues. Germline V CDR1 and CDR2: LNHDA, SQIVND (reference sequence). The CDR3 here is CASSPAGQLRNQPQHF. In nucleotides, the CDR3 is TGTGCCAGTAGTCCGGCGGGACAGCTGCGGAATCAGCCCCAGCATTTT.

This chain connects TRBV5-4 to TRBJ2-7; unclear D gene. From germline, CDR1 is SGHNT and CDR2 YYREEE (reference sequence). Deletions cut 1 base from V and 2 bases from J, with 7 bases between. The CDR3 spans 13 residues. The CDR3 here is CASSLISTYEQYF. CDR3 nucleotides: TGTGCCAGCAGCTTGATTTCAACCTACGAGCAGTACTTC. The full variable domain, its missing parts supplied by reference TRBV5-4 and TRBJ2-7, is ETGVTQSPTHLIKTRGQQVTLRCSSQSGHNTVSWYQQALGQGPQFIFQYYREEENGRGNFPPRFSGLQFPNYSSELNVNALELDDSALYLCASSLISTYEQYFGPGTRLTVT.

The chain recombines TRBV3-1 (or the pseudogene TRBV3-2) with TRBJ1-2; D is ambiguous. The V end was cut by 6 bases, the J end by 6 bases, with 17 bases between. This CDR3 is built from 14 residues. CDR1 is LGHDT, CDR2 YNNKEL, per germline (reference sequence). The CDR3 region is CASRKDAGGDGYTF. The DNA of the CDR3 is TGTGCCAGCAGAAAGGATGCGGGCGGAGATGGCTACACCTTC.

V gene TRBV7-2 combines with J gene TRBJ2-5; TRBD1 might be the D (6 bases). Germline values: CDR1 SGHTA, CDR2 FQGNSA. V was pared by 7 bases and J by 5 bases, with 17 bases between. The CDR3 runs to 14 residues. The CDR3 region has the DNA TGTGCCAGCACCAGGGGTCCGATAGGGGAGACCCAGTACTTC. Its translation is CASTRGPIGETQYF.

This clone appeared once. The CDR3 sequence: CASSGSTGLNTEAFF. In DNA form, the CDR3 reads TGTGCCAGCAGTGGGTCGACAGGGCTGAACACTGAAGCTTTCTTT. The chain employs TRBV25-1 and TRBJ1-1; 7 bases match TRBD1. CDR1 and CDR2 (germline): MGHDK, SYGVNS. V shed 4 bases, J shed 0 bases, and the junction held 5 bases outside the gene matches. The CDR3 runs 15 residues.

This clone was seen just once. CDR3 sequence: CASSLSGNTEAFF. CDR3 DNA sequence: TGTGCCAGCAGCTTAAGCGGGAACACTGAAGCTTTCTTT. The V call is TRBV7-6, the J call TRBJ1-1; D is unclear. The CDR3 runs to 13 residues. Germline V gene sequence: CDR1 SGHVS, CDR2 FNYEAQ. V was clipped by 2 bases and J by 1 base, with 5 bases between them. Drawing the rest from reference TRBV7-6 and TRBJ1-1, the complete variable domain is GAGVSQSPRYKVTKRGQDVALRCDPISGHVSLYWYRQALGQGPEFLTYFNYEAQQDKSGLPNDRFSAERPEGSISTLTIQRTEQRDSAMYRCASSLSGNTEAFFGQGTRLTVV.

The V call is TRBV4-1, the J call TRBJ2-5, with 10 positions matching TRBD2. Germline V lookup: CDR1 MGHRA, CDR2 YSYEKL. The CDR3 consists of 17 residues. The junction had 16 bases not matched to a gene; V was cut back by 9 bases and J by 3 bases. This CDR3 reads CASSSGVAGGHKETQYF. The CDR3 bases are TGCGCCAGTTCCTCGGGGGTAGCGGGGGGCCATAAAGAGACCCAGTACTTC.

The chain uses TRBV30 and TRBJ1-2; possibly TRBD1 for D (5 bases). The CDR3 runs 12 residues. In germline, CDR1 is GTSNPN, CDR2 SVGIG (reference sequence). V lost 0 bases and J 5 bases, leaving 7 bases between the germline ends. The CDR3 nucleotides read TGTGCCTGGAGTGTAGGGGCGTATGGCTACACCTTC. Translation: CAWSVGAYGYTF.

Of note for this clone: Other DNA sequences from this sample encode an identical CDR3 as well. The chain is built from TRBV5-1 and TRBJ1-5, with D possibly TRBD1 on 5 matching bases. Germline CDR1 and CDR2: SGHRS and YFSETQ. Trimming took 1 base from V and 2 from J, leaving 7 bases between them. This CDR3 is built from 14 residues. In nucleotides, the CDR3 is TGCGCCAGCAGCTTGACAGGAGGCAATCAGCCCCAGCATTTT. Its protein product is CASSLTGGNQPQHF.

The V gene is TRBV5-1, the J gene TRBJ2-3; 9 bases map to TRBD2. The V and J ends lost 2 bases and 2 bases, in that order; junction bases with no gene match: 3. The CDR3 sequence is 15 residues long. Germline lookup yields CDR1 SGHRS and CDR2 YFSETQ. The CDR3 loop reads CASSLAGGFTDTQYF. The CDR3 region has the DNA TGCGCCAGCAGCTTAGCGGGGGGATTCACAGATACGCAGTATTTT.

The chain combines TRBV12-5 with TRBJ2-5; D gene ambiguous. This CDR3 contains 11 residues. Per the germline V gene, CDR1 is LGHNT and CDR2 is FRNRAP. Trimming removed 3 bases at V and 4 bases at J, with 3 bases between. The chain's CDR3 is CASGFVETQYF. CDR3 nucleotides: TGTGCTAGTGGTTTCGTAGAGACCCAGTACTTC.

V gene TRBV4-3 combines with J gene TRBJ1-2; the D is unclear. The CDR3 is 16 residues long. The germline CDR1 and CDR2 sequences are LGHNA and YSLEER. Trimming stripped 0 bases from V and 4 bases from J, with 15 bases between. Here the CDR3 reads CASSQDRTPSPYGYTF. DNA of the CDR3: TGCGCCAGCAGCCAAGATCGAACCCCAAGCCCCTATGGCTACACCTTC.

V usage is TRBV24-1 and J usage is TRBJ2-1, with 15 bases that match TRBD2. The CDR3 spans 17 residues. V lost 4 bases to trimming and J lost 12 bases; unmatched junction nucleotides: 12. Germline lookup yields CDR1 KGHDR and CDR2 SFDVKD. The CDR3 DNA is TGTGCCACCAGTGACCTCGGACTAGCGGGAGGGCTTGATGGGCAGTTCTTC. Translated: CATSDLGLAGGLDGQFF.

This sequence joins TRBV11-3 and TRBJ1-3, with D tentatively TRBD1 (5 bases). In germline, CDR1 is SGHNT, CDR2 YENEEA. The CDR3 covers 16 residues. V lost 0 bases, J lost 6 bases, and 15 bases lay in between. The CDR3 nucleotides are TGTGCCAGCAGCTTAGAGAATGGACACCTAGTAAACACCATATATTTT. Its protein product is CASSLENGHLVNTIYF.

The V gene is TRBV3-1 (or the pseudogene TRBV3-2), the J gene TRBJ1-5, with 7 bases lining up with TRBD1. Germline CDR1 reads LGHDT; CDR2 reads YNNKEL (reference sequence). This CDR3 spans 13 amino acids. V lost 5 bases and J lost 4; bases outside the gene matches: 2. The chain's CDR3 is CASSWTGNQPQHF. The CDR3 nucleotides read TGTGCCAGCAGCTGGACAGGTAATCAGCCCCAGCATTTT.

The sample holds a few counts of this clone. V and J are TRBV11-2 and TRBJ2-2; no reliable D call. In germline, CDR1 is SGHAT, CDR2 FQNNGV. This CDR3 spans 15 amino acids. Trimming left V 1 base short and J 3 bases short, with 9 bases between. The CDR3: CASSLARSHTGELFF. The CDR3 DNA sequence: TGTGCCAGCAGCTTAGCCCGGAGTCACACCGGGGAGCTGTTTTTT. The full variable domain, in which reference TRBV11-2 and TRBJ2-2 provide the parts outside the CDR3, is EAGVAQSPRYKIIEKRQSVAFWCNPISGHATLYWYQQILGQGPKLLIQFQNNGVVDDSQLPKDRFSAERLKGVDSTLKIQPAKLEDSAVYLCASSLARSHTGELFFGEGSRLTVL.

This chain connects TRBV3-1 (or the pseudogene TRBV3-2) to TRBJ2-2; tentatively, D is TRBD2 (5 bases). This CDR3 spans 16 amino acids. The germline V and J ends were trimmed by 1 base and 2 bases, with 11 bases remaining between them. Germline V gene lookup returns CDR1 LGHDT and CDR2 YNNKEL (reference sequence). This CDR3 is CASSQVSGLNTGELFF. The CDR3 DNA follows: TGTGCCAGCAGCCAAGTTAGTGGACTCAACACCGGGGAGCTGTTTTTT.

The V call is TRBV10-3, the J call TRBJ1-1; TRBD1 is a possible D gene (6 bases). CDR1 and CDR2 (germline): ENHRY, SYGVKD. V was shortened by 11 bases and J by 1 base, with 14 bases between the two germline ends. CDR3 size: 13 residues. In nucleotides, the CDR3 is TGTGCCGCCCGCCTGGGACAGAACACTGAAGCTTTCTTT. Amino acids: CAARLGQNTEAFF.

V and J are TRBV28 and TRBJ1-1, with D hard to call. The CDR3 consists of 16 residues. Trimming left V 7 bases short and J 5 bases short, with 23 bases between. CDR1 MDHEN and CDR2 SYDVKM come from the germline V gene. CDR3 in amino acids: CASKRGGNTGWTEAFF. The CDR3 nucleotides are TGTGCCAGCAAACGAGGCGGGAACACCGGATGGACTGAAGCTTTCTTT.

V and J are TRBV4-3 and TRBJ1-4; D is perhaps TRBD1 (6 bases). Trimming removed 4 bases at V and 3 bases at J, with 18 bases between. Germline V gene lookup returns CDR1 LGHNA and CDR2 YSLEER. This CDR3 has 17 residues. As DNA, the CDR3 is TGCGCCAGCAGCCTTGAGGCCGGGGGGCAGGCTAATGAAAAACTGTTTTTT. Protein sequence: CASSLEAGGQANEKLFF.

The chain is built from TRBV29-1 and TRBJ1-1; TRBD1 matches 7 bases. Germline lookup yields CDR1 SQVTM and CDR2 ANQGSEA. After removal of 7 bases from V and 4 bases from J, the junction contained 6 bases not matched to a gene. The CDR3 extends over 12 amino acids. CDR3 loop: CSARQGRTEAFF. The CDR3 coding sequence is TGCAGCGCACGACAGGGCCGCACTGAAGCTTTCTTT.

The chain recombines TRBV7-2 with TRBJ1-1; tentative D call: TRBD1 (5 bases). The CDR3 length is 16 residues. Germline V gives CDR1 SGHTA, CDR2 FQGNSA. V shed 1 base and J shed 0 bases, with 12 bases lying between them. The CDR3 sequence is CASSLGPGTMNTEAFF. The CDR3 nucleotides are TGTGCCAGCAGCTTAGGTCCAGGGACTATGAACACTGAAGCTTTCTTT.

The chain employs TRBV5-4 and TRBJ1-1; 7 bases are a match to TRBD1. The CDR3 is 13 amino acids. Looked up from germline, CDR1 is SGHNT and CDR2 is YYREEE (reference sequence). Trimming at V came to 4 bases and at J to 4 bases, leaving 4 bases not matched to a gene. The CDR3 coding sequence is TGTGCCAGCAGCCACAGGGGAGGCACTGAAGCTTTCTTT. Its translation is CASSHRGGTEAFF.

V and J are TRBV28 and TRBJ1-2; D gene unclear. V was clipped by 10 bases and J by 7 bases, with 16 bases between them. CDR1 is MDHEN, CDR2 SYDVKM, per germline. This CDR3 contains 12 residues. Here the CDR3 reads CATSRRVLGYTF. The DNA for the CDR3 is TGTGCCACTAGCCGGAGGGTTCTTGGCTACACCTTC.

V usage is TRBV2 and J usage is TRBJ2-3, with no clear D. The CDR3 loop spans 12 amino acids. In germline, CDR1 is SNHLY, CDR2 FYNNEI. Between the trimmed V and J ends, which lost 5 bases and 5 bases, there was a span of 8 bases. CDR3 DNA sequence: TGTGCCAGCAGTCTCGTAGTAGATACGCAGTATTTT. Translated: CASSLVVDTQYF. Based on the CDR3 plus reference TRBV2 and TRBJ2-3, the full variable domain is EPEVTQTPSHQVTQMGQEVILRCVPISNHLYFYWYRQILGQKVEFLVSFYNNEISEKSEIFDDQFSVERPDGSNFTLKIRSTKLEDSAMYFCASSLVVDTQYFGPGTRLTVL.